The T cell receptor (beta chain) described here comes from a study of cytomegalovirus exposure and HLA in healthy donors. This clone was detected only a few times. Its antigen is unknown. Using immunoSEQ multiplex PCR, the repertoire was profiled, and TCRdb retains in-frame clones only, with some absent. In the table there are 150,000 to 200,000 clones, just under 85% of which are singletons. Study-wide points: Most TCR sequences were rare, but some public TCRs occurred in many donors.

With V trimmed by 6 bases and J by 4 bases, 12 bases remained unmatched. Germline lookup yields CDR1 SGHNT and CDR2 YYREEE (reference sequence). This CDR3 contains 15 residues. The chain couples TRBV5-4 to TRBJ2-5, with 7 positions matching TRBD2. This sequence originates from a man under 40 in good health and CMV-seropositive. The sample was PBMCs. In DNA, the CDR3 is TGTGCCAGCACCATAGGGAGTGCGGGGGTAGAGACCCAGTACTTC. Its protein product is CASTIGSAGVETQYF.